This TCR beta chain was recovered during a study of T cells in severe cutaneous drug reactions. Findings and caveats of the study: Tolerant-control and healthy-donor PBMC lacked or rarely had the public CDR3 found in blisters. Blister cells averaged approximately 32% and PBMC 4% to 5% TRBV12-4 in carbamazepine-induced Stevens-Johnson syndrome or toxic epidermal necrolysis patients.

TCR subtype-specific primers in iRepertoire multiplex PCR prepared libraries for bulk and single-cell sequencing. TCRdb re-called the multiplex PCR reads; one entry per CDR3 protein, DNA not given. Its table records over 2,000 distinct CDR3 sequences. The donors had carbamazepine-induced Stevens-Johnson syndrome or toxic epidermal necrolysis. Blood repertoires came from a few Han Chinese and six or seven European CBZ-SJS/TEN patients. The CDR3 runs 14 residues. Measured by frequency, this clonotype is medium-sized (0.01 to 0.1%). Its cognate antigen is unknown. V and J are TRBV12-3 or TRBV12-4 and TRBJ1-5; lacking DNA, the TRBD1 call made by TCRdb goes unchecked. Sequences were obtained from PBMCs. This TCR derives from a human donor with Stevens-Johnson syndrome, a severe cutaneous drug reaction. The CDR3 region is CASSPGAGNQPQHF.